The present T cell receptor beta chain was sequenced within a study of blood T cell repertoires in COVID-19. Study details: Donors in the United States, Italy and Spain gave samples during acute or convalescent COVID-19. PBMCs, B-cell-depleted T cells, or T cells provided the cDNA or gDNA that made up the material.

From germline, CDR1 is SGHAT and CDR2 FQNNGV. Between the trimmed V and J ends, which lost 5 bases and 7 bases, there was a span of 14 bases. CDR3 size: 13 residues. Seattle patients were enrolled while actively infected and followed longitudinally. Authors' analysis steps: How many nucleated cells were present was estimated from reference gene primer amplification. Libraries were prepared by immunoSEQ multiplex PCR; TCRdb keeps only in-frame clonotypes and omits some of them. V, J and clone size derive from that table, while D and trimming were established from the DNA sequence. The sample shows under 400,000 clones, 80% to 90% of them seen only once.

The chain uses TRBV11-2 and TRBJ1-1; D is ambiguous. The TCR comes from a woman in her 30s with COVID-19, enrolled during active disease. Sequencing used peripheral blood. In nucleotides, the CDR3 is TGTGCCAGCAGCCACCCCTGGGAGAGTGAAGCTTTCTTT. Translation gives CASSHPWESEAFF.